This T cell receptor (beta chain) comes out of a study of T cells after yellow fever vaccination. This clonotype has a count of ten or more. Generation of TCR cDNA used 5'RACE template switching (which added a universal primer site and UMIs). MiXCR was run by TCRdb on the 5' RACE reads, yielding one entry per CDR3 protein. The sample has some 240,000 distinct CDR3 sequences, about 5% seen once. Trimming removed 4 bases from V and 3 bases from J; junction bases left unmatched: 8. Germline assignment: CDR1 LGHNA and CDR2 YSLEER. The length of the CDR3 is 16 residues. The source is a man between 18 and 35 years old who received the YFV17D yellow fever vaccine. The V call is TRBV4-3, the J call TRBJ2-5; 10 bases are shared with TRBD2. Material: CD4+ T cells sorted from PBMCs, obtained on the day of the yellow fever booster vaccination. CDR3 loop: CASSPSPLAGEETQYF. CDR3 sequence (DNA): TGCGCCAGCAGCCCATCCCCTCTAGCGGGGGAAGAGACCCAGTACTTC.